This T cell receptor (beta chain) originates from a study of shared T cell receptors in the human thymus. Only in-frame clones appear in the TCRdb table, and some are missing; sequencing was by immunoSEQ multiplex PCR. The table shows some 400,000 clones, with 85% to 95% occurring only once. The CDR3 has 14 residues. Looked up from germline, CDR1 is SGHRS and CDR2 is YFSETQ. The V and J ends lost 1 base and 1 base respectively, with 6 bases between them. The sample consisted of thymocytes. The chain has TRBV5-1 and TRBJ1-3; D is unresolved. The TCR comes from a human donor. The CDR3 sequence: CASSLYGSGNTIYF. The CDR3 DNA follows: TGCGCCAGCAGCTTGTACGGGTCTGGAAACACCATATATTTT.